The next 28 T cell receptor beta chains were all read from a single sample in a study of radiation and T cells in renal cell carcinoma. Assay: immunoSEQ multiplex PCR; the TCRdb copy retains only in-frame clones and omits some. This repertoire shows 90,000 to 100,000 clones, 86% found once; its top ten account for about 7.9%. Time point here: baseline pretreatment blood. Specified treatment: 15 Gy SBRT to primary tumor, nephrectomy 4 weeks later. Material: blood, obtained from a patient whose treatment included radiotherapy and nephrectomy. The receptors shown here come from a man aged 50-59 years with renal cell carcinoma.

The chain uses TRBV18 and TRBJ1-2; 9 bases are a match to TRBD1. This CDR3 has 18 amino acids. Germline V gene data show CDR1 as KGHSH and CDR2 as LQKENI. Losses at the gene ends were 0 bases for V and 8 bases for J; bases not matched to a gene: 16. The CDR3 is CASSPPEKAGQGNYGYTF. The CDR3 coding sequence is TGTGCCAGCTCACCACCGGAAAAGGCGGGACAGGGAAATTACGGCTACACCTTC.

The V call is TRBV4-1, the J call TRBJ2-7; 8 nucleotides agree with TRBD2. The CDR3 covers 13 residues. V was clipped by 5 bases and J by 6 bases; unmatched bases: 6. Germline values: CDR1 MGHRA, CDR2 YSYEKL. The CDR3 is CASSARLASEQYF. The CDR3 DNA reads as TGCGCCAGCAGCGCCAGACTAGCGTCCGAGCAGTACTTC.

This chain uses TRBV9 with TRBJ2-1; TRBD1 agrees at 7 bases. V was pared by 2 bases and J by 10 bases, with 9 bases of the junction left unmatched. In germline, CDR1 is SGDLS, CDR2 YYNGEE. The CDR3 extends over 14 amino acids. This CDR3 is CASSVLTGMGEQFF. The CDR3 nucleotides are TGTGCCAGCAGCGTCCTGACAGGGATGGGGGAGCAGTTCTTC.

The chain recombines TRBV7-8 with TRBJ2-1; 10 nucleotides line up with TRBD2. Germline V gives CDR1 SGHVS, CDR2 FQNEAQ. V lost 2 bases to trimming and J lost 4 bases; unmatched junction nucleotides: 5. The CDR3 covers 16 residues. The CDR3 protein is CASSLSSGGTYNEQFF. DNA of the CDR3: TGTGCCAGCAGCTTAAGTAGCGGGGGGACTTACAATGAGCAGTTCTTC.

This CDR3 reads CASRGYTTGERRSGETQYF. The CDR3 bases are TGTGCCAGCAGGGGTTACACGACCGGGGAAAGAAGAAGTGGAGAGACCCAGTACTTC. The chain employs TRBV7-8 and TRBJ2-5; the D gene is possibly TRBD2 (5 bases). V was pared by 6 bases and J by 4 bases, with 30 bases between. The CDR3 covers 19 residues. Germline CDR1 and CDR2: SGHVS and FQNEAQ.

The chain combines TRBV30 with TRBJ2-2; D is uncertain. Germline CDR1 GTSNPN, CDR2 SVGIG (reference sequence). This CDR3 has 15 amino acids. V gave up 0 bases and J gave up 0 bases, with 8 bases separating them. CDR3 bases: TGTGCCTGGAGTGTTCTTGATCCGAACACCGGGGAGCTGTTTTTT. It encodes CAWSVLDPNTGELFF. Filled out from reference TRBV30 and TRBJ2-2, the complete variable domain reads SQTIHQWPATLVQPVGSPLSLECTVEGTSNPNLYWYRQAAGRGLQLLFYSVGIGQISSEVPQNLSASRPQDRQFILSSKKLLLSDSGFYLCAWSVLDPNTGELFFGEGSRLTVL.

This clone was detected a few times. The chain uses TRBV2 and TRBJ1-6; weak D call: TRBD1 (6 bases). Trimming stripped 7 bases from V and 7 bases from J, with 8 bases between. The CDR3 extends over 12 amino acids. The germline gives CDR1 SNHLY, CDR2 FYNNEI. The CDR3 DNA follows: TGTGCCAGCACGGGACAAAATTCACCCCTCCACTTT. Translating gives CASTGQNSPLHF.

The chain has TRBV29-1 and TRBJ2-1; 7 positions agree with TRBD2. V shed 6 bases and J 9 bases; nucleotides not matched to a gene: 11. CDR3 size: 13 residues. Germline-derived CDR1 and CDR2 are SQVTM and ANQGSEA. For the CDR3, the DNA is TGCAGCGTCGGACTAGACATCTTGAGTGAGCAGTTCTTC. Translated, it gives CSVGLDILSEQFF.

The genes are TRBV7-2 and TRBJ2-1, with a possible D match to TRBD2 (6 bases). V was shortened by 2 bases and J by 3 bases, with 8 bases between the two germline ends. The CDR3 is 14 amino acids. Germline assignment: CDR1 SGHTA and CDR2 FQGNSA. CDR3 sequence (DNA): TGTGCCAGCAGCTTACGGGGGATCTACAATGAGCAGTTCTTC. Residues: CASSLRGIYNEQFF.

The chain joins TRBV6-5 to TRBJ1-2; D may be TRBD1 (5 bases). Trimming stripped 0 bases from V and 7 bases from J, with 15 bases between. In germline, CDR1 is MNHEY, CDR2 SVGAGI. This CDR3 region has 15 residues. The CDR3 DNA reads TGTGCCAGCAGTTACTCGGGAGACACTGGGGGTGGCTACACCTTC. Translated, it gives CASSYSGDTGGGYTF.

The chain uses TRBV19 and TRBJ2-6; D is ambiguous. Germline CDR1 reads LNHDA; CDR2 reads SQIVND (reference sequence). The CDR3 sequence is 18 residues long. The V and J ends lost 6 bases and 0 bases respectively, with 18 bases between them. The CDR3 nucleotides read TGTGCCAGTAGACCCATTGAGGCGTCTCCCTCTGGGGCCAACGTCCTGACTTTC. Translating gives CASRPIEASPSGANVLTF.

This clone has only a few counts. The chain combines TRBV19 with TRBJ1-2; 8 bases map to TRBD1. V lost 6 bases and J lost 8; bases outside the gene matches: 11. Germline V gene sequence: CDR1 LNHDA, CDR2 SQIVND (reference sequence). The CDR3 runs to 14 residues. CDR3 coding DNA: TGTGCCAGTAGCCTACCCGACAGGGGACGCGGCTACACCTTC. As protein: CASSLPDRGRGYTF.

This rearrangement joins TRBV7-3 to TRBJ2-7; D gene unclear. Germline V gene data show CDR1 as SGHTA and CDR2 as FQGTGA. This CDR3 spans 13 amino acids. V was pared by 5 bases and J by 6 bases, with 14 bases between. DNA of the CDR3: TGTGCCAGCAGCACCGGTCCTTTTTCCGAGCAGTACTTC. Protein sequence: CASSTGPFSEQYF.

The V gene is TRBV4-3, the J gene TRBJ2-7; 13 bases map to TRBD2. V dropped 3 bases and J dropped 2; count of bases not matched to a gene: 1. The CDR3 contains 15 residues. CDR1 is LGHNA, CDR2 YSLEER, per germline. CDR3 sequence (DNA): TGCGCCAGCAGCCAGGGACTAGCGGGGCCCTACGAGCAGTACTTC. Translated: CASSQGLAGPYEQYF.

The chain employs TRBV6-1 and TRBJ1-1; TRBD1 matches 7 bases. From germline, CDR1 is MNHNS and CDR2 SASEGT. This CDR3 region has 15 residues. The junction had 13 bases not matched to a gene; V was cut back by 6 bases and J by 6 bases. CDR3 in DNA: TGTGCCAGCAGCCTTACTTTAGACAGGGCAGCTGAAGCTTTCTTT. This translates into CASSLTLDRAAEAFF.

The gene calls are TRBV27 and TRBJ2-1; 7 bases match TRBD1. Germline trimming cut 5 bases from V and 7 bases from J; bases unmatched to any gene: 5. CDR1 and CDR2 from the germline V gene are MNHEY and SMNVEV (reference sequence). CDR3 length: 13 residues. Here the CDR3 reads CASSPRGYNEQFF. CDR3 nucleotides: TGTGCCAGCAGTCCCAGGGGGTATAATGAGCAGTTCTTC.

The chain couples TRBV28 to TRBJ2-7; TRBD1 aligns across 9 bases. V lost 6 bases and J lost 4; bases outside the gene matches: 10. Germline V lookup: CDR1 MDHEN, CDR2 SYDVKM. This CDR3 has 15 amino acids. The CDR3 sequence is CASSEPGTGLYEQYF. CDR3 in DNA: TGTGCCAGCAGCGAACCCGGGACAGGGTTATACGAGCAGTACTTC.

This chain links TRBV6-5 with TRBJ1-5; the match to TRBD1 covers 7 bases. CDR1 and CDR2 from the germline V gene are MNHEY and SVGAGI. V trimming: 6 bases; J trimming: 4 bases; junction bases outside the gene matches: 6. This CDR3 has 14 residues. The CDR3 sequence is CASRNTGVNQPQHF. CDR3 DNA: TGTGCCAGCAGAAATACAGGGGTAAATCAGCCCCAGCATTTT.

CDR3 amino acids: CASSYSTGGSTEAFF. CDR3 coding DNA: TGTGCCAGCAGTTACTCCACAGGGGGGTCCACTGAAGCTTTCTTT. This sequence joins TRBV6-5 and TRBJ1-1; 8 bases fit TRBD1. There are 15 residues in the CDR3. Germline V lookup: CDR1 MNHEY, CDR2 SVGAGI. Trimming took 0 bases from V and 4 from J; bases not matched to a gene: 4.

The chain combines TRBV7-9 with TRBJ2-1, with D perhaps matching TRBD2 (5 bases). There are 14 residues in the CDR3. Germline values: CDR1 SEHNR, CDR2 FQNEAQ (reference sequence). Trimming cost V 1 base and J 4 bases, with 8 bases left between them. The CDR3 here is CASSLDREYNEQFF. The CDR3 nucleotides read TGTGCCAGCAGCTTAGATCGGGAATACAATGAGCAGTTCTTC.

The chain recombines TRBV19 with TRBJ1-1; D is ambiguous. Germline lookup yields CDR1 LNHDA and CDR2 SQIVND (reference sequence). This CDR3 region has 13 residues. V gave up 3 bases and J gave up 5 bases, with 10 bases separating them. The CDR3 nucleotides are TGTGCCAGTAGTATTAAGGTGGAGACTGAAGCTTTCTTT. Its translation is CASSIKVETEAFF.

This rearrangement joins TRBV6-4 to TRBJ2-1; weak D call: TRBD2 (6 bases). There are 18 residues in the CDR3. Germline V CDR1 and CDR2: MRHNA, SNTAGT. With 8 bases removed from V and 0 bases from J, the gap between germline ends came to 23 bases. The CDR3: CASQDSLRDESSYNEQFF. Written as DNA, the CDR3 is TGTGCCAGCCAGGACTCGCTGCGGGATGAAAGCTCCTACAATGAGCAGTTCTTC.

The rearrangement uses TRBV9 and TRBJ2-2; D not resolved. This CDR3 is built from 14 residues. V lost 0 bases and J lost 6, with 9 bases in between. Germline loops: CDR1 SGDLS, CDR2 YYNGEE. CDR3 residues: CASSVAQWAGELFF. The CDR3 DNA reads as TGTGCCAGCAGCGTAGCCCAGTGGGCCGGGGAGCTGTTTTTT. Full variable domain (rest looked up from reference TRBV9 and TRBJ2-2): DSGVTQTPKHLITATGQRVTLRCSPRSGDLSVYWYQQSLDQGLQFLIQYYNGEERAKGNILERFSAQQFPDLHSELNLSSLELGDSALYFCASSVAQWAGELFFGEGSRLTVL.

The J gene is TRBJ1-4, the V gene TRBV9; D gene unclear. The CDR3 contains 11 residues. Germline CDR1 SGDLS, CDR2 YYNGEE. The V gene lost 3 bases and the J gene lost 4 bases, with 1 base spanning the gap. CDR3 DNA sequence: TGTGCCAGCAGCGATAATGAAAAACTGTTTTTT. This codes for CASSDNEKLFF.

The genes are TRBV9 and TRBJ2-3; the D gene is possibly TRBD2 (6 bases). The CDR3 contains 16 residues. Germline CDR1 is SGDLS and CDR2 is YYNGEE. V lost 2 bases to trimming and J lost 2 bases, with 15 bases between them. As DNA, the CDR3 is TGTGCCAGCAGCGTCGGAGGGCTTTTAGCCACAGATACGCAGTATTTT. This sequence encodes CASSVGGLLATDTQYF.

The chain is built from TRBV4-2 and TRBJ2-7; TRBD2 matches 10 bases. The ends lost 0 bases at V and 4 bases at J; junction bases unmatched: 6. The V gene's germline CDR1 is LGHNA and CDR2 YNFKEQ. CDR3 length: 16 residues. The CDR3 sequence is CASSQEIAGGPYEQYF. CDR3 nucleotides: TGTGCCAGCAGCCAAGAGATAGCGGGAGGACCATACGAGCAGTACTTC.

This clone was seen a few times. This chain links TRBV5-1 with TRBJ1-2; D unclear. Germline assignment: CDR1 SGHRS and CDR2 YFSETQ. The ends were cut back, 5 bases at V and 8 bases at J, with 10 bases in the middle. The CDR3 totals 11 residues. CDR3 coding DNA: TGCGCCAGCAGAGGACGTTACGGCTACACCTTC. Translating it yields CASRGRYGYTF.

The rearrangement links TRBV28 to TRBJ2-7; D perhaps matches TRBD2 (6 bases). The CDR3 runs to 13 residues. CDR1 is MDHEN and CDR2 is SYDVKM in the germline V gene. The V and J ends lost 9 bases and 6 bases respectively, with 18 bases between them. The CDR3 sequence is CARPNRRGSEQYF. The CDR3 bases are TGTGCCAGACCTAACCGGAGGGGAAGCGAGCAGTACTTC. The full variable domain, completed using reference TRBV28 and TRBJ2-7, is DVKVTQSSRYLVKRTGEKVFLECVQDMDHENMFWYRQDPGLGLRLIYFSYDVKMKEKGDIPEGYSVSREKKERFSLILESASTNQTSMYLCARPNRRGSEQYFGPGTRLTVT.